A single sample is the source of the 20 T cell receptor beta chains below, sequenced in a study of CD4 T cells in relation to SARS-CoV-2 and coronaviruses. This table comes from immunoSEQ multiplex PCR, and its TCRdb copy is limited to in-frame clones, with some not included. The sample includes around 25,000 clones, around 67% of them seen just once. Their recognized antigens are unknown. Unexposed donor CD4+ T cells date from 2011-2018, before the COVID-19 pandemic. After about 10 days of culture, CD4+ T cells were isolated. Specimen: CD4+ T cells from PBMCs, cultured in vitro. The receptors were sampled from a human donor in good health.

The rearrangement joins TRBV30 to TRBJ2-4, with D possibly matching TRBD1 (6 bases). The CDR3 contains 13 residues. The V gene's germline CDR1 is GTSNPN and CDR2 SVGIG (reference sequence). Trimming stripped 3 bases from V and 6 bases from J, with 12 bases between. The CDR3 DNA reads TGTGCCTGGAGACAGGGCGGACTAAACATTCAGTACTTC. Translation gives CAWRQGGLNIQYF. Variable domain in full (rest from reference TRBV30 and TRBJ2-4): SQTIHQWPATLVQPVGSPLSLECTVEGTSNPNLYWYRQAAGRGLQLLFYSVGIGQISSEVPQNLSASRPQDRQFILSSKKLLLSDSGFYLCAWRQGGLNIQYFGAGTRLSVL.

The chain links TRBV7-9 to TRBJ2-7; 7 bases line up with TRBD2. V gave up 1 base and J gave up 0 bases; unmatched junction bases: 3. Germline CDR1 and CDR2: SEHNR and FQNEAQ (reference sequence). The CDR3 totals 15 residues. CDR3 DNA: TGTGCCAGCAGCTTAGAACGGGGGGTCTCCTACGAGCAGTACTTC. The encoded protein is CASSLERGVSYEQYF.

The V and J genes are TRBV30 and TRBJ1-5; possible D gene TRBD1, 5 bases. Germline V gene data show CDR1 as GTSNPN and CDR2 as SVGIG (reference sequence). V was clipped by 0 bases and J by 7 bases, with 13 bases between them. This CDR3 has 14 residues. This CDR3 reads CAWSVSSGLQPQHF. The CDR3 DNA reads TGTGCCTGGAGTGTATCGTCAGGGTTACAGCCCCAGCATTTT. The whole variable domain, filled in from reference TRBV30 and TRBJ1-5, reads SQTIHQWPATLVQPVGSPLSLECTVEGTSNPNLYWYRQAAGRGLQLLFYSVGIGQISSEVPQNLSASRPQDRQFILSSKKLLLSDSGFYLCAWSVSSGLQPQHFGDGTRLSIL.

The V and J genes are TRBV4-2 and TRBJ1-6; D unresolved. Per germline, CDR1 LGHNA and CDR2 YNFKEQ. Trimming left V 0 bases short and J 0 bases short, with 9 bases between. The CDR3 loop spans 17 amino acids. The CDR3 DNA follows: TGTGCCAGCAGCCAAGATTGGGTGAGCTCCTATAATTCACCCCTCCACTTT. This gives the protein CASSQDWVSSYNSPLHF.

V is TRBV12-2 and J is TRBJ2-7. TRBV12-2 counts as a pseudogene. CDR3 size: 15 residues. CDR3 DNA: TGTGCAAGTCGCTCTGACCCATCCTGGGTTTCCGAGCAGTACTTC. Its protein is CASRSDPSWVSEQYF.

This clone has a single count. This chain joins TRBV20-1 and TRBJ2-4; 10 nucleotides line up with TRBD2. V gave up 3 bases and J gave up 8 bases; unmatched junction bases: 7. The CDR3 runs to 14 residues. CDR1 is DFQATT, CDR2 SNEGSKA, per germline (reference sequence). The DNA for the CDR3 is TGCAGTGCTAGTCTAGCGGGAGTACAAGACATTCAGTACTTC. It translates to CSASLAGVQDIQYF.

This chain uses TRBV10-1 with TRBJ2-1; D gene ambiguous. V was cut by 0 bases and J by 7 bases, with 19 bases left in between. The V gene's germline CDR1 is WNHNN and CDR2 SYGVQD (reference sequence). This CDR3 contains 17 residues. The CDR3 nucleotides read TGCGCCAGCAGTGAGTCCGGAACTTATCCGAAACGGAATGAGCAGTTCTTC. Translating gives CASSESGTYPKRNEQFF.

As concerns this clone: At one end the junction does not follow the germline gene, possibly because of a read error. The chain has TRBV18 and TRBJ1-1, with 9 bases lining up with TRBD1. The germline V gene encodes CDR1 KGHSH and CDR2 LQKENI. This CDR3 is built from 15 residues. The DNA of the CDR3 is TGTGCCAGCTCACCAGCCGGGACAGGGAACGCTGAAGCTTTCTTT. Translating it yields CASSPAGTGNAEAFF.

The CDR3 bases are TGTGCCAGCAGCTCTCCTTCTTCAAATCAGCCCCAGCATTTT. The encoded protein is CASSSPSSNQPQHF. The chain has TRBV28 and TRBJ1-5, with D uncertain. Germline CDR1 is MDHEN and CDR2 is SYDVKM. V lost 6 bases and J lost 4, with 13 bases in between. The CDR3 is 14 residues long.

This chain links TRBV9 with TRBJ1-1, with D tentatively TRBD1 (6 bases). Germline V CDR1 and CDR2: SGDLS, YYNGEE. The CDR3 loop spans 13 amino acids. Trimming left V 3 bases short and J 3 bases short, with 9 bases between. The CDR3 DNA reads as TGTGCCAGCAGCGCGAGACAGGACACTGAAGCTTTCTTT. Protein: CASSARQDTEAFF.

V gene TRBV5-1 combines with J gene TRBJ1-1; D possibly corresponds to TRBD1 (5 bases). Germline V gene sequence: CDR1 SGHRS, CDR2 YFSETQ. This CDR3 contains 14 residues. V was cut by 3 bases and J by 6 bases, with 15 bases left in between. The CDR3 region has the DNA TGCGCCAGCAGCTCCGGGACGCCTACATCTGAAGCTTTCTTT. As protein: CASSSGTPTSEAFF.

The chain's CDR3 is CASSPTWTSDLVTQYF. The CDR3 nucleotides read TGCGCCAGCAGCCCAACGTGGACTAGCGACCTTGTGACCCAGTACTTC. This chain uses TRBV5-1 with TRBJ2-5; TRBD2 agrees at 9 bases. The CDR3 extends over 16 amino acids. With 4 bases clipped from V and 7 bases from J, the junction kept 14 bases outside the gene matches. The V gene's germline CDR1 is SGHRS and CDR2 YFSETQ.

V usage is TRBV3-1 (or the pseudogene TRBV3-2) and J usage is TRBJ1-4, with D maybe TRBD1 (6 bases). The CDR3 has 15 amino acids. Trimming pared 4 bases from V and 8 bases from J, leaving 17 bases between. Germline loops: CDR1 LGHDT, CDR2 YNNKEL (reference sequence). Written as DNA, the CDR3 is TGTGCCAGCAGCCCCACCGGGACAAGGTCCGAAAAACTGTTTTTT. Residues: CASSPTGTRSEKLFF.

The chain employs TRBV10-3 and TRBJ1-1; D not resolved. The V end lost 6 bases, the J end lost 1 base, and 9 bases lay between the germline ends. Germline CDR1 is ENHRY and CDR2 is SYGVKD. The CDR3 consists of 13 residues. CDR3 protein: CAIRPDANTEAFF. The CDR3, as DNA: TGTGCCATCAGACCGGATGCGAACACTGAAGCTTTCTTT.

This CDR3 is CSVAARLNTEAFF. DNA of the CDR3: TGCAGCGTTGCTGCCAGGCTGAACACTGAAGCTTTCTTT. The chain combines TRBV29-1 with TRBJ1-1, with D uncertain. V lost 4 bases, J lost 0 bases, and 9 bases lay in between. The CDR3 has 13 residues. The V gene's germline CDR1 is SQVTM and CDR2 ANQGSEA.

The table lists this clone with a few counts. The chain couples TRBV28 to TRBJ1-2; no reliable D call. Germline lookup yields CDR1 MDHEN and CDR2 SYDVKM. The CDR3 consists of 12 residues. The ends were cut back, 5 bases at V and 3 bases at J, with 7 bases in the middle. The CDR3 region is CASSPTYYGYTF. CDR3 nucleotides: TGTGCCAGCAGTCCTACGTACTATGGCTACACCTTC.

The chain has TRBV19 and TRBJ1-2, with 7 positions matching TRBD1. Germline V CDR1 and CDR2: LNHDA, SQIVND (reference sequence). The CDR3 consists of 14 residues. Unmatched junction bases numbered 2, after V lost 4 bases and J lost 0 bases. The CDR3 DNA reads TGTGCCAGTAGTACGGGACAGACTAACTATGGCTACACCTTC. It codes for CASSTGQTNYGYTF.

This clone was detected a few times. The CDR3 sequence: CASSLPGQGLYGYTF. CDR3 bases: TGTGCCAGTAGTTTACCGGGACAGGGACTATATGGCTACACCTTC. V and J are TRBV19 and TRBJ1-2, with TRBD1 matching over 9 bases. Germline lookup yields CDR1 LNHDA and CDR2 SQIVND (reference sequence). The trim removed 5 bases at V and 5 bases at J, leaving 9 bases unmatched. This CDR3 has 15 residues. Looking up the rest from reference TRBV19 and TRBJ1-2 gives the full variable domain: DGGITQSPKYLFRKEGQNVTLSCEQNLNHDAMYWYRQDPGQGLRLIYYSQIVNDFQKGDIAEGYSVSREKKESFPLTVTSAQKNPTAFYLCASSLPGQGLYGYTFGSGTRLTVV.

V and J are TRBV6-2 or TRBV6-3 and TRBJ2-7; 11 bases match TRBD2. Unmatched junction bases numbered 6, after V lost 5 bases and J lost 3 bases. Looked up from germline, CDR1 is MNHEY and CDR2 is SVGEGT. The CDR3 runs 15 residues. The CDR3 region has the DNA TGTGCCAGCAGTACCCGACTAGCGGGATTCTACGAGCAGTACTTC. Translating it yields CASSTRLAGFYEQYF.

This chain joins TRBV10-1 and TRBJ2-1; no clear D gene. The CDR3 extends over 14 amino acids. V lost 0 bases to trimming and J lost 8 bases, with 11 bases between them. Germline-derived CDR1 and CDR2 are WNHNN and SYGVQD (reference sequence). CDR3 DNA: TGCGCCAGCAGTGAGTCGGCCTCCTTCGATGAGCAGTTCTTC. Encoded protein: CASSESASFDEQFF.